This TCR beta chain was identified in a study of read filtering for tumor transcriptome and immune sequencing. Study outcomes and limitations: The CD138-negative fraction was mixed bone marrow immune cells, not pure T cells.

V dropped 5 bases and J dropped 3 bases, with 10 bases sitting between them. This CDR3 contains 13 residues. This clonotype was observed many times. The antigen is not known. Molecular barcoded adaptors covering alpha/delta and beta/gamma chains were used on 400 ng RNA. TCRdb analysed the reads with MiXCR anew, one entry per CDR3 protein. Of 40,000 or so distinct CDR3 sequences listed, roughly an eighth are singletons. The chain carries TRBV12-3 or TRBV12-4 and TRBJ1-1; D remains unclear. The TCR was taken from a donor aged 40 or older with multiple myeloma. Sequencing was performed on a population of CD138-negative cells sorted from bone marrow. CDR3 DNA sequence: TGTGCCAGCAGTCCCGTCCGTCACACTGAAGCTTTCTTT. Protein: CASSPVRHTEAFF.